Presented here are 2 T cell receptor beta chains from one specimen sequenced in a study of blood T cell repertoires in COVID-19. TCRdb's table, derived via immunoSEQ multiplex PCR, lists solely in-frame clones and lacks some. Of roughly 51,000 clones listed, 75% to 95% are singletons. Sequenced: peripheral blood. All receptors come from a man in his 70s with acute or convalescent COVID-19.

The chain combines TRBV6-5 with TRBJ1-5; 8 nucleotides align to TRBD1. With 6 bases clipped from V and 1 base from J, the junction kept 5 bases outside the gene matches. This CDR3 spans 15 amino acids. Germline loops: CDR1 MNHEY, CDR2 SVGAGI. In DNA form, the CDR3 reads TGTGCCAGCAGGCTCAACAGGGGGAGCAATCAGCCCCAGCATTTT. Encoded protein: CASRLNRGSNQPQHF.

The chain couples TRBV2 to TRBJ2-5; D remains unclear. Germline V gene sequence: CDR1 SNHLY, CDR2 FYNNEI. The CDR3 is 13 amino acids. V lost 6 bases and J 5 bases, leaving 13 bases between the germline ends. The CDR3 nucleotides are TGTGCCAGCAGCCCGGAGAGCGCGGAGACCCAGTACTTC. As protein: CASSPESAETQYF.